One and the same sample provided the 15 T cell receptor beta chains below, sequenced in a study of long-term antiretroviral therapy in people with HIV. Samples were assayed with immunoSEQ v3.0 at survey level. The method was immunoSEQ multiplex PCR; TCRdb's version includes in-frame clones alone and lacks a portion of them. This table has some 33,000 clones, roughly 96% appearing once. This sample comprised unsorted PBMCs, obtained approximately 6.6 years after starting antiretroviral therapy. The receptor set was obtained from a man under 40 with HIV.

The V gene is TRBV11-1, the J gene TRBJ2-7; D not resolved. The germline V gene encodes CDR1 SGHAT and CDR2 FQDESV (reference sequence). This CDR3 region has 12 residues. V lost 5 bases, J lost 4 bases, and 9 bases lay in between. Here the CDR3 DNA reads TGTGCCAGCAGCGACGAAACTTACGAGCAGTACTTC. It specifies CASSDETYEQYF.

Only one count was recorded for this clone. The chain links TRBV5-1 to TRBJ2-1; D possibly corresponds to TRBD1 (6 bases). This CDR3 spans 15 amino acids. Germline V gives CDR1 SGHRS, CDR2 YFSETQ. V lost 4 bases to trimming and J lost 3 bases, with 14 bases between them. The CDR3 region has the DNA TGCGCCAGCAGCCAGGACAGCCGAATCTACAATGAGCAGTTCTTC. This codes for CASSQDSRIYNEQFF.

Of note for this clone: One end of the junction does not line up with germline, which may come from a read error. Other DNA sequences from this sample encode an identical CDR3 as well. The chain joins TRBV11-2 to TRBJ1-2, with 7 bases matching TRBD1. This CDR3 spans 13 amino acids. CDR1 SGHAT and CDR2 FQNNGV come from the germline V gene. The CDR3 reads CASSLGQSLIYTF. In nucleotides, the CDR3 is TGCGCCAGCAGCTTGGGACAGTCGCTGATCTACACCTTC.

The chain has TRBV7-2 and TRBJ2-5, with 10 bases that match TRBD2. CDR3 length: 16 residues. Trimming removed 5 bases from V and 5 bases from J; junction bases left unmatched: 11. The V gene's germline CDR1 is SGHTA and CDR2 FQGNSA. As DNA, the CDR3 is TGTGCCAGCAGCACCTTAGCGGGGGGCGCCCGGGAGACCCAGTACTTC. It translates to CASSTLAGGARETQYF.

The J gene is TRBJ2-1, the V gene TRBV4-3; D possibly matches TRBD1 or TRBD2 (6 bases each). Trimming cost V 4 bases and J 7 bases, with 17 bases left between them. CDR3 length: 15 residues. Per germline, CDR1 LGHNA and CDR2 YSLEER. The CDR3 nucleotides are TGCGCCAGCAGCCGGGGGGCTACCATGGAGAATGAGCAGTTCTTC. Protein sequence: CASSRGATMENEQFF.

The V gene is TRBV5-4, the J gene TRBJ2-1; possible D gene TRBD2, 6 bases. This CDR3 region has 15 residues. V lost 0 bases and J lost 5, with 12 bases in between. Germline V lookup: CDR1 SGHNT, CDR2 YYREEE (reference sequence). The CDR3 loop reads CASSLGLEVHNEQFF. The CDR3 DNA sequence: TGTGCCAGCAGCTTGGGACTAGAGGTCCACAATGAGCAGTTCTTC.

This chain links TRBV6-5 with TRBJ1-1, with a possible D match to TRBD1 (5 bases). The V end was cut by 4 bases, the J end by 3 bases, with 9 bases between. CDR3 length: 13 amino acids. In germline, CDR1 is MNHEY, CDR2 SVGAGI. This CDR3 reads CASSWLGDTEAFF. CDR3 sequence (DNA): TGTGCCAGCAGTTGGTTGGGGGACACTGAAGCTTTCTTT.

The chain links TRBV4-1 to TRBJ1-4; D remains ambiguous. CDR3 length: 15 amino acids. Germline CDR1 is MGHRA and CDR2 is YSYEKL. Trimming shortened V by 0 bases and J by 10 bases, and 15 bases separated the two germline ends. The CDR3 here is CASSQDRSGFRKLFF. The DNA of the CDR3 is TGCGCCAGCAGCCAAGATCGTTCCGGGTTTAGAAAACTGTTTTTT.

The CDR3 here is CASSPRGGSSYEQYF. The CDR3 nucleotides are TGCGCCAGCAGCCCAAGAGGAGGCAGCTCCTACGAGCAGTACTTC. The J gene is TRBJ2-7, the V gene TRBV4-1; the D gene is possibly TRBD2 (5 bases). The germline V and J ends were trimmed by 4 bases and 0 bases, with 13 bases remaining between them. This CDR3 region has 15 residues. Germline assignment: CDR1 MGHRA and CDR2 YSYEKL.

The chain joins TRBV28 to TRBJ1-1; TRBD1 is a possible D gene (5 bases). In germline, CDR1 is MDHEN, CDR2 SYDVKM. Trimming left V 6 bases short and J 0 bases short, with 20 bases between. The CDR3 has 17 amino acids. The CDR3 protein is CASRQHQGRGMNTEAFF. CDR3 DNA sequence: TGTGCCAGCAGGCAGCACCAGGGAAGGGGCATGAACACTGAAGCTTTCTTT.

The V call is TRBV19, the J call TRBJ2-5; 11 bases map to TRBD2. The germline CDR1 and CDR2 sequences are LNHDA and SQIVND (reference sequence). J gave up 5 bases and V 5 bases, and 16 bases lay outside the gene matches. The length of the CDR3 is 18 residues. The CDR3, as DNA: TGTGCCAGTAGTGACCGAGCCGGACTAGCGGGTGGGAGGGAGACCCAGTACTTC. This encodes CASSDRAGLAGGRETQYF.

A single count supports this clone. V is TRBV6-1 and J is TRBJ2-2; D might be TRBD2 (5 bases). The CDR3 contains 13 residues. Per the germline V gene, CDR1 is MNHNS and CDR2 is SASEGT. V lost 7 bases to trimming and J lost 6 bases, with 12 bases between them. CDR3 in DNA: TGTGCCAGCATCCTAGCTGGTGCCGGGGAGCTGTTTTTT. Amino acid sequence: CASILAGAGELFF.

The genes are TRBV25-1 and TRBJ1-1; D unresolved. The ends were cut back, 3 bases at V and 4 bases at J, with 12 bases in the middle. From germline, CDR1 is MGHDK and CDR2 SYGVNS. CDR3 length equals 14 residues. CDR3 in amino acids: CASSDKGVVTEAFF. The CDR3 DNA is TGTGCCAGCAGTGATAAGGGAGTGGTCACTGAAGCTTTCTTT.

This chain links TRBV7-6 with TRBJ2-5; the D gene could be TRBD1 or TRBD2 (6 bases each). CDR1 and CDR2 from the germline V gene are SGHVS and FNYEAQ. The CDR3 sequence is 14 residues long. Deletions cut 8 bases from V and 5 bases from J, with 18 bases between. CDR3 loop: CASVPWGARETQYF. The DNA for the CDR3 is TGTGCCAGCGTCCCATGGGGGGCCCGGGAGACCCAGTACTTC.

The chain links TRBV7-9 to TRBJ1-2, with D hard to call. The V end was cut by 7 bases, the J end by 7 bases, with 13 bases between. Germline lookup yields CDR1 SEHNR and CDR2 FQNEAQ (reference sequence). CDR3 length: 12 amino acids. Here the CDR3 reads CASTGIEGGYTF. CDR3 bases: TGTGCCAGCACCGGGATAGAGGGTGGCTACACCTTC.